A single sample gave rise to the 9 T cell receptor beta chains below, sequenced in a study of cytomegalovirus exposure and HLA in healthy donors. 13 Jbeta primers and 60 Vbeta primers were used for the PCR. Using immunoSEQ multiplex PCR, the repertoire was profiled, and TCRdb retains in-frame clones only, with some absent. The sample contains 150,000 to 200,000 clones, 80% to 85% of which appear only once. Material for sequencing was PBMCs. All receptors derive from a man aged 45 to 65 in good health and CMV-seropositive.

The chain employs TRBV30 and TRBJ2-7, with a weak D call TRBD2 (7 bases). Trimming took 0 bases from V and 2 from J, leaving 17 bases between them. Germline V gene lookup returns CDR1 GTSNPN and CDR2 SVGIG (reference sequence). The CDR3 loop spans 16 amino acids. The CDR3: CAWSVGVGGAPYEQYF. CDR3 DNA: TGTGCCTGGAGTGTCGGGGTTGGGGGGGCCCCCTACGAGCAGTACTTC.

The chain has TRBV7-9 and TRBJ1-5; 7 bases are shared with TRBD1. With 5 bases clipped from V and 3 bases from J, the junction kept 7 bases outside the gene matches. Germline V gene data show CDR1 as SEHNR and CDR2 as FQNEAQ (reference sequence). The CDR3 is made up of 15 amino acids. The CDR3 is CASSTGTAFNQPQHF. CDR3 nucleotides: TGTGCCAGCAGCACCGGGACAGCCTTCAATCAGCCCCAGCATTTT.

The chain has TRBV10-3 and TRBJ2-1; 10 nucleotides line up with TRBD2. Unmatched junction bases numbered 7, after V lost 8 bases and J lost 9 bases. The CDR3 spans 13 residues. CDR1 ENHRY and CDR2 SYGVKD come from the germline V gene. Here the CDR3 reads CAIAASGRGEQFF. CDR3 DNA sequence: TGTGCCATCGCCGCTAGCGGGAGAGGTGAGCAGTTCTTC.

This rearrangement joins TRBV5-1 to TRBJ2-5, with 8 bases aligning to TRBD1. V lost 2 bases, J lost 2 bases, and 5 bases stayed unmatched. This CDR3 contains 15 residues. Germline lookup yields CDR1 SGHRS and CDR2 YFSETQ. The CDR3 loop reads CASSFRGLGQETQYF. CDR3 sequence (DNA): TGCGCCAGCAGCTTCAGGGGGCTGGGGCAAGAGACCCAGTACTTC.

The chain uses TRBV11-2 and TRBJ2-1; D may be TRBD1 (6 bases). There are 15 residues in the CDR3. Germline V lookup: CDR1 SGHAT, CDR2 FQNNGV. Trimming left V 5 bases short and J 0 bases short, with 11 bases between. The CDR3 DNA is TGTGCCAGCAGCCGACAAGGGGGCTCCTACAATGAGCAGTTCTTC. Translated, it gives CASSRQGGSYNEQFF.

The chain links TRBV6-5 to TRBJ2-1, with unresolved D. Germline lookup yields CDR1 MNHEY and CDR2 SVGAGI. V lost 5 bases and J 3 bases, leaving 14 bases between the germline ends. The CDR3 has 15 amino acids. The CDR3 DNA reads as TGTGCCAGCAGTCAATACTCGGAGCTCTACAATGAGCAGTTCTTC. It yields the protein CASSQYSELYNEQFF.

The chain is built from TRBV7-8 and TRBJ2-5; 13 bases align to TRBD2. The germline gives CDR1 SGHVS, CDR2 FQNEAQ. The junction had 13 bases not matched to a gene; V was cut back by 4 bases and J by 5 bases. CDR3 length equals 18 residues. The CDR3 region has the DNA TGTGCCAGCAGCTCCGGACTAGCGGGAGTAGTGCCCCCTGAGACCCAGTACTTC. Translation gives CASSSGLAGVVPPETQYF. The variable domain in full, completed from reference TRBV7-8 and TRBJ2-5, reads GAGVSQSPRYKVAKRGQDVALRCDPISGHVSLFWYQQALGQGPEFLTYFQNEAQLDKSGLPSDRFFAERPEGSVSTLKIQRTQQEDSAVYLCASSSGLAGVVPPETQYFGPGTRLLVL.

V is TRBV9 and J is TRBJ2-7, with 9 positions matching TRBD2. This CDR3 contains 14 residues. CDR1 SGDLS and CDR2 YYNGEE come from the germline V gene. Losses at the gene ends were 4 bases for V and 6 bases for J; bases not matched to a gene: 8. Here the CDR3 DNA reads TGTGCCAGCAGCCCATCTAGCGGGAAGAGCGAGCAGTACTTC. Translated, it gives CASSPSSGKSEQYF.

The J gene is TRBJ2-3, the V gene TRBV30; 13 bases are shared with TRBD2. Trimming removed 3 bases from V and 0 bases from J; junction bases left unmatched: 9. This CDR3 has 18 amino acids. The germline gives CDR1 GTSNPN, CDR2 SVGIG (reference sequence). The CDR3 nucleotides are TGTGCCTGGAGAGGCCTCGGACTAGCGGGGGCTAGCACAGATACGCAGTATTTT. It yields the protein CAWRGLGLAGASTDTQYF.